The 13 T cell receptor beta chains listed next were all sequenced from one sample in a study of coeliac disease. Libraries were prepared by immunoSEQ multiplex PCR; TCRdb keeps only in-frame clonotypes and omits some of them. This repertoire shows 3,000 to 4,000 clones, around two thirds found once; its top ten account for approximately 14%. Sequencing was performed on intraepithelial lymphocytes from the gut. These receptors all come from a man younger than 35 with celiac disease on a gluten-free diet.

The V call is TRBV14, the J call TRBJ2-5; possible D gene TRBD1, 7 bases. From germline, CDR1 is SGHDN and CDR2 FVKESK. This CDR3 has 14 amino acids. Trimming removed 4 bases at V and 4 bases at J, with 13 bases between. In nucleotides, the CDR3 is TGTGCCAGCAGCCGCAACAGGGGAGGAGAGACCCAGTACTTC. This gives the protein CASSRNRGGETQYF.

This clone was detected a few times. The genes are TRBV15 and TRBJ2-1, with 9 bases identical to TRBD1. The trim removed 3 bases at V and 1 base at J, leaving 10 bases unmatched. Germline values: CDR1 LNHNV, CDR2 YYDKDF (reference sequence). This CDR3 has 18 residues. CDR3 amino acids: CATSREGQGMGSYNEQFF. CDR3 nucleotides: TGTGCCACCAGCAGGGAAGGACAGGGGATGGGGTCCTACAATGAGCAGTTCTTC.

On this clone itself: Other DNA sequences within the sample encode an identical CDR3. The chain uses TRBV9 and TRBJ1-4; possible D gene TRBD1, 5 bases. CDR1 SGDLS and CDR2 YYNGEE come from the germline V gene. The CDR3 is 14 residues long. The V gene lost 5 bases and the J gene lost 8 bases, with 16 bases spanning the gap. The CDR3 coding sequence is TGTGCCAGCAGTCTGGGGCAGGGAGGCGAAAAACTGTTTTTT. Protein sequence: CASSLGQGGEKLFF.

This chain joins TRBV11-1 and TRBJ1-1; tentative D call: TRBD1 (5 bases). CDR1 and CDR2 from the germline V gene are SGHAT and FQDESV (reference sequence). The length of the CDR3 is 17 residues. Trimming pared 2 bases from V and 1 base from J, leaving 17 bases between. The CDR3: CASSLRRRGTRNTEAFF. CDR3 DNA: TGTGCCAGCAGCTTAAGAAGGAGGGGAACGAGGAACACTGAAGCTTTCTTT.

This rearrangement joins TRBV2 to TRBJ1-1; 7 nucleotides align to TRBD1. CDR3 size: 14 residues. Germline-derived CDR1 and CDR2 are SNHLY and FYNNEI. Trimming removed 6 bases from V and 1 base from J; junction bases left unmatched: 5. CDR3 region: CASSLRTGNTEAFF. CDR3 sequence (DNA): TGTGCCAGCAGCCTTAGGACAGGGAACACTGAAGCTTTCTTT.

The V and J genes are TRBV5-1 and TRBJ2-7; TRBD2 matches 10 bases. This CDR3 is built from 16 residues. Germline V lookup: CDR1 SGHRS, CDR2 YFSETQ. With 2 bases clipped from V and 2 bases from J, the junction kept 7 bases outside the gene matches. The CDR3 here is CASSFFGAGGAYEQYF. The CDR3 region has the DNA TGCGCCAGCAGCTTTTTCGGAGCGGGGGGGGCCTACGAGCAGTACTTC.

The chain joins TRBV27 to TRBJ2-3; TRBD2 matches at 8 bases. This CDR3 contains 15 residues. V lost 2 bases to trimming and J lost 5 bases; unmatched junction nucleotides: 6. Germline CDR1 and CDR2: MNHEY and SMNVEV (reference sequence). The CDR3 loop is CASSLRGGGGDTQYF. CDR3 DNA sequence: TGTGCCAGCAGTTTACGGGGGGGCGGTGGAGATACGCAGTATTTT.

This clone was counted a few times. The sample holds other DNA sequences that translate to the same CDR3. The rearrangement joins TRBV2 to TRBJ1-2; no clear D gene. The CDR3 runs to 13 residues. V shed 2 bases and J shed 4 bases, with 8 bases lying between them. CDR1 is SNHLY and CDR2 is FYNNEI in the germline V gene. The CDR3 DNA sequence: TGTGCCAGCAGTGAAAGGCAGGTCTATGGCTACACCTTC. Amino acid sequence: CASSERQVYGYTF.

The chain uses TRBV9 and TRBJ2-3; 7 nucleotides match TRBD1. After removal of 0 bases from V and 4 bases from J, the junction contained 2 bases not matched to a gene. CDR1 is SGDLS and CDR2 is YYNGEE in the germline V gene. The CDR3 covers 14 residues. The CDR3 bases are TGTGCCAGCAGCGTAGTCCAGGGGGCAGATACGCAGTATTTT. Protein: CASSVVQGADTQYF.

This clone was found a few times. V usage is TRBV27 and J usage is TRBJ1-1; perhaps TRBD1 as D (5 bases). The CDR3 is 15 residues long. Germline CDR1 is MNHEY and CDR2 is SMNVEV (reference sequence). V was shortened by 2 bases and J by 3 bases, with 13 bases between the two germline ends. The CDR3 DNA reads TGTGCCAGCAGTTTAGTCTGGGGGGGGTACACTGAAGCTTTCTTT. It specifies CASSLVWGGYTEAFF.

As DNA, the CDR3 is TGTGCCAGCAGTCTTTCTCGGACAGGGGCGAACACTGAAGCTTTCTTT. Its translation is CASSLSRTGANTEAFF. The chain is built from TRBV27 and TRBJ1-1, with TRBD1 matching over 9 bases. This CDR3 region has 16 residues. The J segment lost 1 base and the V segment lost 5 bases, leaving 8 bases of the junction unmatched. Germline assignment: CDR1 MNHEY and CDR2 SMNVEV (reference sequence).

This chain links TRBV6-5 with TRBJ1-2; D not certain. Looked up from germline, CDR1 is MNHEY and CDR2 is SVGAGI. V was cut by 5 bases and J by 4 bases, with 11 bases left in between. The CDR3 runs to 13 residues. CDR3 nucleotides: TGTGCCAGCAGTCCTCACGGACTCTATGGCTACACCTTC. Its translation: CASSPHGLYGYTF.

This clone has a handful of counts. J is TRBJ2-7 and V is TRBV4-1; D is unresolved. Germline values: CDR1 MGHRA, CDR2 YSYEKL. Trimming left V 1 base short and J 0 bases short, with 19 bases between. CDR3 length: 18 residues. The CDR3: CASSQVGIGGISSYEQYF. DNA for the CDR3: TGCGCCAGCAGCCAAGTCGGTATCGGCGGAATAAGCTCCTACGAGCAGTACTTC.